Listed here is a single TCR beta chain. Its antigen remains unknown. The sample is drawn from a study of shared clonotypes between healthy human individuals. CD45RO negativity and positive selection for CCR7 defined naive CD8 cells, a population that excluded terminally differentiated effector memory CD45RA+ cells. Germline V gene data show CDR1 as MNHEY and CDR2 as SVGAGI. This CDR3 spans 15 amino acids. Trimming pared 8 bases from V and 6 bases from J, leaving 20 bases between. The method was immunoSEQ multiplex PCR; TCRdb's version includes in-frame clones alone and lacks a portion of them. This table has approximately 590,000 clones, about 95% appearing once. Points from the study as a whole: Generation of non-shared clonotypes was less probable than generation of clonotypes shared by all four donors.

J is TRBJ2-1 and V is TRBV6-5, with D possibly being TRBD1 or TRBD2 (5 bases each). This receptor was obtained from a woman aged 25 to 45 in good health. Sequencing was performed on naive CD8+ T cells sorted from blood. The CDR3 is CASSAGTPRLNEQFF. For the CDR3, the DNA is TGTGCCAGCTCGGCCGGGACGCCACGACTCAATGAGCAGTTCTTC.